This T cell receptor (beta chain) was observed in a study of shared T cell receptors in the human thymus. Assay: immunoSEQ multiplex PCR; the TCRdb copy retains only in-frame clones and omits some. The data hold 700,000 or so clones, with 80% to 90% observed a single time. A few counts support this clone. In germline, CDR1 is MGHRA, CDR2 YSYEKL. V shed 0 bases, J shed 8 bases, and the junction held 15 bases outside the gene matches. The CDR3 length is 18 residues. This sample also appeared in a second study, on human thymus T cells. That source adds: Resections obtained during corrective heart surgery supplied the thymus tissue.

The chain couples TRBV4-1 to TRBJ1-2; 10 bases agree with TRBD1. The sequenced sample was thymocytes. This clonotype was sampled from a girl less than two years old with a congenital heart defect. CDR3 residues: CASSQEGGRDRGIGGYTF. The DNA of the CDR3 is TGCGCCAGCAGCCAAGAAGGAGGGCGGGACAGGGGAATCGGAGGCTACACCTTC.